The source of this T cell receptor (beta chain) is a study of T cells in localized non-small cell lung cancer. Sequencing was performed with immunoSEQ multiplex PCR; in TCRdb, only in-frame clones are kept and a portion is missing. Of about 28,000 clones listed, roughly 89% were seen once; the top ten hold about 6.8%. This clone was seen only a few times. Its antigen is currently unknown. The V segment lost 6 bases and the J segment 5 bases; nucleotides outside the gene matches: 0. This CDR3 is 11 amino acids long. The germline V gene has CDR1 SNHLY and CDR2 FYNNEI. Regarding the study as a whole: Higher adjacent-lung clonality was associated with shorter survival. Adjacent lung was found to contain a median approximately 62 of the top 100 tumor clones.

The clonotype was recovered from a male donor at least 60 years old with stage I lung adenocarcinoma. The material was peripheral blood, obtained before any cancer treatment. V usage is TRBV2 and J usage is TRBJ2-5; 7 nucleotides align to TRBD2. The CDR3 coding sequence is TGTGCCAGCAGGGGGGGGGAGACCCAGTACTTC. As protein: CASRGGETQYF.